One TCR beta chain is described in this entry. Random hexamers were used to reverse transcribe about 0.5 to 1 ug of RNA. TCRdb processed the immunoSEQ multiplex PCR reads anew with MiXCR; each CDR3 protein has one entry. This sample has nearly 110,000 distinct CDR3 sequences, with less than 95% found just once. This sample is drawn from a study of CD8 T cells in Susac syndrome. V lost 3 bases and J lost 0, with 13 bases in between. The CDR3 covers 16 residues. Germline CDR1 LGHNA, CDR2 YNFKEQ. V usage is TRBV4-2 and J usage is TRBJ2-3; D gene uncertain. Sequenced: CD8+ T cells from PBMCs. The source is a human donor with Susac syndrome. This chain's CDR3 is CASSQEMPVSTDTQYF. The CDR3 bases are TGTGCCAGCAGCCAGGAGATGCCGGTTAGCACAGATACGCAGTATTTT.